The source of this T cell receptor beta chain is a study of shared clonotypes between healthy human individuals. Overall study: CD8 memory received one plate per donor, CD8 naive two, CD4 memory three and CD4 naive three.

Per germline, CDR1 MNHEY and CDR2 SVGAGI. The CDR3 has 12 amino acids. V was pared by 4 bases and J by 5 bases, with 8 bases between. Sequencing used immunoSEQ multiplex PCR; TCRdb keeps in-frame clones, though not all of them. The repertoire includes roughly 500,000 clones, 95% to 96% of them detected once, and about 0.06% sits in the top ten. This TCR was recovered from a woman under 40 in good health. V usage is TRBV6-5 and J usage is TRBJ2-5; D gene ambiguous. The source material was naive CD4+ T cells sorted from blood. Subset here: CD45RA+ positively selected. CDR3 in amino acids: CASSLVGETQYF. The CDR3 DNA reads TGTGCCAGCAGTTTGGTAGGGGAGACCCAGTACTTC.